This T cell receptor beta chain appears in the sequencing data of a study of T cells in Graves' hyperthyroidism and ophthalmopathy. Every diagnosis used clinical symptoms, serum thyroxine and TRAb, thyroid ultrasound and orbital computed tomography. For this clonotype: The germline gene is not matched at one end of the junction; a read error may be the cause.

The source material, RNA transcripts, was used to amplify TCR beta CDR3 regions. Carried out on the TCR CDR3, a first-round RT-PCR used the HTBI primer set. TCRdb re-called the multiplex PCR reads with MiXCR, one entry per CDR3 protein. The sample lists 350,000 or so distinct CDR3 sequences, 18% occurring once. This CDR3 contains 16 residues. Germline values: CDR1 LNHNV, CDR2 YYDKDF (reference sequence). The sequence came from a woman aged 35 to 49 with Graves' ophthalmopathy. What was sequenced was blood. The chain recombines TRBV15 with TRBJ2-4, with 8 bases that match TRBD1. CDR3 protein: CATSSSGRDRKNLQYF. The CDR3 nucleotides read TGTGCCACCAGCTCCTCCGGAAGGGACAGGAAAAACCTTCAGTACTTC.